These T cell receptor beta chains were read from a single sample in a study of cytomegalovirus exposure and HLA in healthy donors. The repertoire was sequenced with immunoSEQ multiplex PCR; TCRdb's copy has only in-frame clones and lacks some. The sample yields around 160,000 clones, around three quarters seen once. The specimen was PBMCs. These receptors were collected from a woman between 40 and 50 years old in good health and CMV-seropositive. CDR3s include the opening cysteine and the closing phenylalanine or tryptophan. The D gene is left open where the match is weak. Only some rows state a clone size, as once, few, many or a class for expanded clones.

d_call	v_call	clone_size	j_call	cdr3_nt	cdr3_aa
.	TRBV5-1	.	TRBJ1-1	TGCGCCAGCAGCTTGGAAGCTCAACAGTTGAACACTGAAGCTTTCTTT	CASSLEAQQLNTEAFF
.	TRBV6-5	once	TRBJ2-7	TGTGCCAGCAGACAGGGACCGATCAGCTCCTACGAGCAGTACTTC	CASRQGPISSYEQYF
.	TRBV6-5	.	TRBJ1-6	TGTGCCAGCTTTAGAGGGTATAATTCACCCCTCCACTTT	CASFRGYNSPLHF
.	TRBV19	.	TRBJ1-5	TGTGCCAGTAGTCTTCAGGGGATAGGCAATCAGCCCCAGCATTTT	CASSLQGIGNQPQHF
TRBD1	TRBV7-9	once	TRBJ2-2	TGTGCCAGCAGCTCCCAGACAAGAGGGACAGTCTACACCGGGGAGCTGTTTTTT	CASSSQTRGTVYTGELFF
.	TRBV5-1	.	TRBJ2-6	TGCGCCAGCAGCGGAGAGGAGAGCTCTGGGGCCAACGTCCTGACTTTC	CASSGEESSGANVLTF
.	TRBV10-1	once	TRBJ1-1	TGCGCCAGCAGTGATAAACAGCTGAACACTGAAGCTTTCTTT	CASSDKQLNTEAFF
TRBD2	TRBV4-1	.	TRBJ2-3	TGCGCCAGCAGCCAAGACAGGACTAGCGGGGGGTCAGATACGCAGTATTTT	CASSQDRTSGGSDTQYF
.	TRBV10-3	.	TRBJ2-1	TGTGCCATCAAGGTTGACCGGGAAACTAAGAGTGAGCAGTTCTTC	CAIKVDRETKSEQFF
.	TRBV6-1	.	TRBJ2-7	TGTGCCAGCAGCCACTCCTACGAGCAGTACTTC	CASSHSYEQYF
.	TRBV6-6	.	TRBJ1-2	TGTGCCAGCAGAATAGTTTCCGGACAGACTTTCTATGGCTACACCTTC	CASRIVSGQTFYGYTF
TRBD1	TRBV13	.	TRBJ1-2	TGTGCCAGCAGCTTAGGCACGGACAGGATCTATGGCTACACCTTC	CASSLGTDRIYGYTF
.	TRBV30	.	TRBJ1-5	TGTGCCTGGAGTGTTGGGGGGAATCAGCCCCAGCATTTT	CAWSVGGNQPQHF
.	TRBV9	.	TRBJ2-3	TGTGCCAGCAGCGTAGGAGGCTTAAGCACAGATACGCAGTATTTT	CASSVGGLSTDTQYF
TRBD2	TRBV4-2	.	TRBJ2-2	TGTGCCAGCAGCCAAGTGCGTTACGGGGGGGACACCGGGGAGCTGTTTTTT	CASSQVRYGGDTGELFF
TRBD1	TRBV5-6	once	TRBJ1-2	TGTGCCAGCAGCTCCTTACGCACGACAGGGGACTATGGCTACACCTTC	CASSSLRTTGDYGYTF
TRBD1	TRBV6-5	.	TRBJ1-5	TGTGCCAGCAGTTACTCGGCAGGGGGAGGTCAGCCCCAGCATTTT	CASSYSAGGGQPQHF
.	TRBV29-1	few	TRBJ2-7	TGCAGCGTAAGGCTGGGAGCCTACGAGCAGTACTTC	CSVRLGAYEQYF
TRBD1	TRBV6-1	.	TRBJ1-2	TGTGCCAGCATACCGGGACAGGGTGTTTTCGATGGCTACACCTTC	CASIPGQGVFDGYTF
TRBD1	TRBV5-1	.	TRBJ1-2	TGCGCCAGCAGCTTGGCCTATGGACAGGATGGCTACACCTTC	CASSLAYGQDGYTF
TRBD2	TRBV5-1	once	TRBJ2-7	TGCGCCAGCAGCCTCGGGGCCGGCGGGGGCGAGCAGTACTTC	CASSLGAGGGEQYF
TRBD1	TRBV19	.	TRBJ1-2	TGTGCCAGTAGTGAAACACGACAGGGAAGGATCTATGGCTACACCTTC	CASSETRQGRIYGYTF
.	TRBV10-3	.	TRBJ2-5	TGTGCCATCAGTGAGACACTAGGACCAGAGACCCAGTACTTC	CAISETLGPETQYF
TRBD2	TRBV7-3	.	TRBJ2-2	TGTGCCAGCAGCTTTGGTTCGCGGGGGTCCGGGGAGCTGTTTTTT	CASSFGSRGSGELFF
.	TRBV2	.	TRBJ2-5	TGTGCCAGCAGTGAAATGGGGCGGGGGCGAGGGAAAGAGACCCAGTACTTC	CASSEMGRGRGKETQYF
TRBD1	TRBV28	.	TRBJ1-2	TGTGCCAGCAGACAAAACGGACAGGGGGTCCGCTATGGCTACACCTTC	CASRQNGQGVRYGYTF
TRBD1	TRBV10-3	.	TRBJ1-4	TGTGCCATCAGTGCGGACAGGGGGGGTGAAAAACTGTTTTTT	CAISADRGGEKLFF
.	TRBV30	.	TRBJ1-4	TGTGCCTGGAGTCTTCCATGGGAGACTGAAAAACTGTTTTTT	CAWSLPWETEKLFF
TRBD1	TRBV7-9	.	TRBJ2-3	TGTGCCAGCAGCACACAGGGGGCAAATACGCAGTATTTT	CASSTQGANTQYF
TRBD1	TRBV30	once	TRBJ1-1	TGTGCCTGGAAGATCCCAGGGGGCTGGAACACTGAAGCTTTCTTT	CAWKIPGGWNTEAFF
.	TRBV19	.	TRBJ1-4	TGTGCCAGTAGTATACAGGGTATAGCTAATGAAAAACTGTTTTTT	CASSIQGIANEKLFF
.	TRBV12-5	.	TRBJ1-2	TGTGCTAGTGGTTTGGAAACGACAGCTAACTATGGCTACACCTTC	CASGLETTANYGYTF
TRBD2	TRBV11-2	few	TRBJ2-3	TGTGCCAGCAGCCCAGCGGGGGGGATAGATACGCAGTATTTT	CASSPAGGIDTQYF
TRBD2	TRBV4-2	.	TRBJ2-5	TGTGCCAGCAGCCAAGATTCGCTAGCGGGGGGGCTTTTGGAGACCCAGTACTTC	CASSQDSLAGGLLETQYF
.	TRBV4-2	.	TRBJ1-4	TGTGCCAGCAGCCCCGGTGAAAAACTATTTTTT	CASSPGEKLFF
TRBD2	TRBV2	.	TRBJ2-7	TGTGCCAGCAGTTCCACCAGCGGGGTGGGGTACGAGCAGTACTTC	CASSSTSGVGYEQYF
.	TRBV18	.	TRBJ2-5	TGTGCCAGCCGACTATTAGAGACCCAGTACTTC	CASRLLETQYF
TRBD2	TRBV4-1	once	TRBJ2-1	TGCGCCAGCAGCTCAGGAGGAGCGGGGGGGCGCAATGAGCAGTTCTTC	CASSSGGAGGRNEQFF
.	TRBV10-3	few	TRBJ1-6	TGTGCCATCAGTGCTAACAGGGAAAATTCACCCCTCCACTTT	CAISANRENSPLHF
.	TRBV5-4	.	TRBJ1-1	TGTGCCAGCAGTCAACCAGGAGGGAACACTGAAGCTTTCTTT	CASSQPGGNTEAFF
.	TRBV2	.	TRBJ2-7	TGTGCCAGCACTGCAGGGGCAGGAGAGCAGTACTTC	CASTAGAGEQYF
TRBD1	TRBV19	once	TRBJ1-2	TGTGCCAGTAGTTCCGGACAGGGCGGCGGCTACACCTTC	CASSSGQGGGYTF
.	TRBV5-1	.	TRBJ2-6	TGCGCCAGCACAGCCCAGGTTTCTGGGGCCAACGTCCTGACTTTC	CASTAQVSGANVLTF
.	TRBV5-1	.	TRBJ1-6	TGCGCCAGCAGCCCAGGACATCAGGGTTCACCCCTCCACTTT	CASSPGHQGSPLHF
.	TRBV18	once	TRBJ1-2	TGTGCCACATCGGTCCCGGGTAACTATGGCTACACCTTC	CATSVPGNYGYTF
.	TRBV7-9	.	TRBJ1-1	TGTTCTCACGGCGGGGGGGTTGAAGCTTTCTTT	CSHGGGVEAFF
TRBD2	TRBV5-1	.	TRBJ2-1	TGCGCCAGCAGACAACTAGCGGGGGGCGATGAGCAGTTCTTC	CASRQLAGGDEQFF